This is a list of T cell receptor beta chains from one sample in a study of cytomegalovirus exposure and HLA in healthy donors. Sequenced by immunoSEQ multiplex PCR; TCRdb stores in-frame clones only, minus some. Found here are about 130,000 clones, around 92% of them singletons; the top ten hold approximately 3.3%. Sequences were obtained from PBMCs. Receptors were obtained from a man between 25 and 39 years old in good health and CMV-seronegative. The CDR3 runs from the conserved cysteine through the conserved F or W. The order of the fields is J gene, clone size, D gene, V gene, CDR3 DNA, CDR3 protein. A D gene is named only where the DNA matches it firmly. Only part of the rows carry a size: once, few, many, or a class if the clone is expanded.

>TRBJ1-5|.|TRBD1|TRBV10-2
TGCGCCAGCAGCAAGGACAGGGGTGGCAATCAGCCCCAGCATTTT
CASSKDRGGNQPQHF
>TRBJ2-2|once|TRBD2|TRBV10-3
TGTGCCATCAGTGATCCCTTACGACTAGCTGCGAACACCGGGGAGCTGTTTTTT
CAISDPLRLAANTGELFF
>TRBJ2-5|.|TRBD2|TRBV7-2
TGTGCCAGCAGCTTAGTTAGCGGGGAGACCCAGTACTTC
CASSLVSGETQYF
>TRBJ2-3|once|.|TRBV6-1
TGTGCCAGCAGTTTGTCAGGGACTAGCACAGATACGCAGTATTTT
CASSLSGTSTDTQYF
>TRBJ1-2|.|.|TRBV7-2
TGTGCCAGCAGCCCGACGGCAGGGGCGCATGGCTACACCTTC
CASSPTAGAHGYTF
>TRBJ1-1|.|.|TRBV28
TGTGCCAGCAGTTTGGGAGGTTCAAACACTGAAGCTTTCTTT
CASSLGGSNTEAFF
>TRBJ1-1|.|TRBD1|TRBV7-8
TGTGCCAGCAGCACACGGACAGGAGGGGACACTGAAGCTTTCTTT
CASSTRTGGDTEAFF
>TRBJ1-4|.|TRBD1|TRBV7-9
TGTGCCAGCAGCCTAAACCCGGGACAGGGTGTTCAAGAACTGTTTTTT
CASSLNPGQGVQELFF
>TRBJ1-6|.|.|TRBV15
TGTGCCACCAGCAGAGCGGGTTCACCCCTCCACTTT
CATSRAGSPLHF
>TRBJ2-2|.|.|TRBV6-5
TGTGCCAGCAGTTCACAGGGACCCCCCGGGGAGCTGTTTTTT
CASSSQGPPGELFF
>TRBJ2-2|.|TRBD1|TRBV7-3
TGTGCCAGCAGCACCCAGGGGGCGGAGAACACCGGGGAGCTGTTTTTT
CASSTQGAENTGELFF
>TRBJ2-7|.|.|TRBV29-1
TGCAGCGTGGTCAACGGCGAGCAGTACTTC
CSVVNGEQYF
>TRBJ2-7|.|.|TRBV29-1
TGCAGCGTTGAAGATGGGCAGAACTCCTACGAGCAGTACTTC
CSVEDGQNSYEQYF
>TRBJ2-1|.|TRBD2|TRBV5-1
TGCGCCAGCAGCCGAGTTAGCGGGGGGGCTTATGAGCAGTTCTTC
CASSRVSGGAYEQFF
>TRBJ1-1|.|.|TRBV18
TGTGCCAGCTCACCGGGGGGTCCCAGGGACACTGAAGCTTTCTTT
CASSPGGPRDTEAFF
>TRBJ2-7|.|TRBD2|TRBV7-2
TGTGCCAGCAGCTCTTTAGCGGGGGGACCCCGCGAGCAGTACTTC
CASSSLAGGPREQYF
>TRBJ2-3|once|.|TRBV9
TGTGCCAGCAGCGCGGACTGGCCGTGGGGCACAGATACGCAGTATTTT
CASSADWPWGTDTQYF
>TRBJ2-7|.|.|TRBV11-1
TGTGCCAGCAGCTTAGTTGCGGGCTACGAGCAGTACTTC
CASSLVAGYEQYF
>TRBJ2-2|.|.|TRBV11-2
TGTGCCAGCAGCCGAGGGGGAACCGGGGAGCTGTTTTTT
CASSRGGTGELFF